The 20 T cell receptor beta chains given below trace back to one sample, sequenced in a study of identical twins. TCRdb passed the 5' RACE reads through MiXCR, listing each CDR3 protein once. The sample contains around 290,000 distinct CDR3 sequences, more than 8% of which appear only once. This sample also appeared in a second study, on yellow fever vaccine responses in identical twins.

The sequenced sample was CD8+ T cells sorted from blood. These receptors were obtained from a woman aged 18-29 years in good health.

The table lists this clonotype with a few counts. V usage is TRBV6-2 or TRBV6-3 and J usage is TRBJ2-2; tentatively, D is TRBD1 or TRBD2 (5 bases each). The germline CDR1 and CDR2 sequences are MNHEY and SVGEGT. Trimming removed 4 bases from V and 1 base from J, with 16 bases in between. This CDR3 is built from 17 residues. CDR3 residues: CASSFGREQLNTGELFF. As DNA, the CDR3 is TGTGCCAGCAGTTTTGGCAGGGAGCAGCTGAACACCGGGGAGCTGTTTTTT.

This clonotype was seen repeatedly, ten times or more. This chain joins TRBV4-1 and TRBJ2-5, with 7 nucleotides matching TRBD1. Per germline, CDR1 MGHRA and CDR2 YSYEKL. The ends lost 4 bases at V and 4 bases at J; junction bases unmatched: 0. The CDR3 has 12 amino acids. The CDR3 protein is CASSRQGETQYF. CDR3 nucleotides: TGCGCCAGCAGCCGACAGGGAGAGACCCAGTACTTC.

This clonotype was observed a handful of times. The V gene is TRBV7-9, the J gene TRBJ2-1, with 7 bases that match TRBD2. The length of the CDR3 is 14 residues. Germline V lookup: CDR1 SEHNR, CDR2 FQNEAQ (reference sequence). V shed 5 bases, J shed 5 bases, and the junction held 6 bases outside the gene matches. The DNA for the CDR3 is TGTGCCAGCAGCGGTTCCGGGACTAACAATGAGCAGTTCTTC. Its translation is CASSGSGTNNEQFF.

The J gene is TRBJ2-1, the V gene TRBV7-6; D possibly corresponds to TRBD2 (6 bases). The CDR3 is made up of 18 amino acids. The ends were cut back, 4 bases at V and 0 bases at J, with 19 bases in the middle. The germline V gene encodes CDR1 SGHVS and CDR2 FNYEAQ. The CDR3 sequence is CASSSPDSRGFSYNEQFF. The CDR3, as DNA: TGTGCCAGCAGCTCCCCGGACTCGCGGGGATTCTCCTACAATGAGCAGTTCTTC.

V usage is TRBV6-2 or TRBV6-3 and J usage is TRBJ2-7, with 13 bases that match TRBD2. The CDR3 has 20 residues. Germline V gene sequence: CDR1 MNHEY, CDR2 SVGEGT. The ends lost 2 bases at V and 0 bases at J; junction bases unmatched: 13. This CDR3 reads CASSYNVWTSGSPFSYEQYF. The CDR3 DNA is TGTGCCAGCAGTTACAATGTTTGGACTAGCGGGAGTCCCTTCTCCTACGAGCAGTACTTC.

The chain employs TRBV4-2 and TRBJ2-2; D might be TRBD1 (6 bases). The CDR3 runs to 16 residues. V lost 6 bases to trimming and J lost 0 bases, with 14 bases between them. CDR1 and CDR2 from the germline V gene are LGHNA and YNFKEQ. The CDR3 region is CASSQPGHSNTGELFF. The CDR3 DNA reads TGTGCCAGCAGTCAACCGGGACATTCGAACACCGGGGAGCTGTTTTTT.

This clonotype has a count of ten or more. The chain links TRBV27 to TRBJ2-3; D is unclear. Germline V CDR1 and CDR2: MNHEY, SMNVEV (reference sequence). Trimming shortened V by 4 bases and J by 0 bases, and 8 bases separated the two germline ends. The CDR3 runs to 14 residues. CDR3 protein: CASSSRGSTDTQYF. The CDR3, as DNA: TGTGCCAGCAGTTCGCGCGGCAGCACAGATACGCAGTATTTT.

This clonotype was found a few times. The rearrangement joins TRBV10-3 to TRBJ1-2; 8 bases fit TRBD1. Germline CDR1 ENHRY, CDR2 SYGVKD. CDR3 length: 13 residues. Unmatched junction bases numbered 2, after V lost 6 bases and J lost 2 bases. The CDR3 sequence is CAIRGDRNYGYTF. Written as DNA, the CDR3 is TGTGCCATCAGGGGGGACAGGAACTATGGCTACACCTTC.

This clonotype occurred many times. V is TRBV12-3 or TRBV12-4 and J is TRBJ2-1; D gene unclear. This CDR3 contains 17 residues. V shed 7 bases and J shed 2 bases, with 21 bases lying between them. CDR3 nucleotide sequence: TGTGCCAGCACCATTTCCCGGGCCTACAACCCCTACAATGAGCAGTTCTTC. Protein: CASTISRAYNPYNEQFF.

CDR3 loop: CASSSGQGGDTGELFF. For the CDR3, the DNA is TGTGCCAGCAGTTCCGGACAGGGCGGCGACACCGGGGAGCTGTTTTTT. J is TRBJ2-2 and V is TRBV12-3 or TRBV12-4; TRBD1 matches 8 bases. V was pared by 4 bases and J by 3 bases, with 7 bases of the junction left unmatched. This CDR3 contains 16 residues.

This clonotype was counted at least ten times. CDR3 in DNA: TGTGCCAGCCATCCCTTAACTAGCGGGGTTTACAATGAGCAGTTCTTC. It codes for CASHPLTSGVYNEQFF. The chain is built from TRBV2 and TRBJ2-1; 10 positions match TRBD2. The CDR3 totals 16 residues. Germline CDR1 reads SNHLY; CDR2 reads FYNNEI. J lost 4 bases, V lost 8 bases, and 11 bases had no gene match.

This clonotype was counted ten times or more. The chain employs TRBV10-3 and TRBJ2-3; D is tentatively TRBD1 or TRBD2 (6 bases each). The CDR3 spans 18 residues. CDR1 ENHRY and CDR2 SYGVKD come from the germline V gene. Trimming removed 0 bases at V and 2 bases at J, with 18 bases between. The CDR3 coding sequence is TGTGCCATCAGTGAGTCGGCACAGAGGGGGGCTAACACAGATACGCAGTATTTT. Encoded protein: CAISESAQRGANTDTQYF.

This clonotype was counted many times. The chain carries TRBV7-8 and TRBJ2-3; 8 bases are a match to TRBD2. In germline, CDR1 is SGHVS, CDR2 FQNEAQ. The trim removed 1 base at V and 5 bases at J, leaving 8 bases unmatched. This CDR3 contains 16 residues. CDR3 bases: TGTGCCAGCAGCTTAGTTGCGGGACTAGTAGAAGATACGCAGTATTTT. Protein: CASSLVAGLVEDTQYF. The complete variable domain, with remaining parts taken from reference TRBV7-8 and TRBJ2-3, reads GAGVSQSPRYKVAKRGQDVALRCDPISGHVSLFWYQQALGQGPEFLTYFQNEAQLDKSGLPSDRFFAERPEGSVSTLKIQRTQQEDSAVYLCASSLVAGLVEDTQYFGPGTRLTVL.

The rearrangement uses TRBV7-9 and TRBJ2-7, with a weak D call TRBD1 (6 bases). This CDR3 comprises 14 residues. Germline V gene sequence: CDR1 SEHNR, CDR2 FQNEAQ (reference sequence). The V end was cut by 4 bases, the J end by 4 bases, with 14 bases between. DNA of the CDR3: TGTGCCAGCAGCTATATTGGGGGCGCTTACGAGCAGTACTTC. This codes for CASSYIGGAYEQYF.

This clonotype showed up many times. The chain recombines TRBV9 with TRBJ2-3; 8 bases align to TRBD1. The CDR3 runs 16 residues. Germline CDR1 and CDR2: SGDLS and YYNGEE. With V trimmed by 4 bases and J by 0 bases, 7 bases remained unmatched. The CDR3 reads CASSYGQGKSTDTQYF. The CDR3 region has the DNA TGTGCCAGCAGCTACGGACAGGGCAAGAGCACAGATACGCAGTATTTT.

The sample holds a few counts of this clonotype. The chain is built from TRBV5-6 and TRBJ2-7; D is perhaps TRBD1 or TRBD2 (7 bases each). CDR3 length equals 16 residues. V was pared by 2 bases and J by 3 bases, with 18 bases between. Germline CDR1 and CDR2: SGHDT and YYEEEE. The CDR3 DNA follows: TGTGCCAGCAGCTTCAGGGGGGGCGGTATGATCTACGAGCAGTACTTC. Translation: CASSFRGGGMIYEQYF.

The rearrangement links TRBV4-3 to TRBJ1-4; 8 bases line up with TRBD1. J was trimmed by 8 bases and V by 4 bases; bases with no gene match: 12. The CDR3 length is 16 residues. Germline CDR1 and CDR2: LGHNA and YSLEER. Written as DNA, the CDR3 is TGCGCCAGCAGCCGAGCGCCCCAGGGGGCACAAGAAAAACTGTTTTTT. Protein: CASSRAPQGAQEKLFF.

This clonotype appeared many times. J is TRBJ2-1 and V is TRBV4-3; the match to TRBD2 covers 9 bases. CDR3 size: 16 residues. Trimming took 5 bases from V and 5 from J; bases not matched to a gene: 10. CDR1 is LGHNA and CDR2 is YSLEER in the germline V gene. The CDR3 here is CASSGRVAGDHNEQFF. As DNA, the CDR3 is TGCGCCAGCAGCGGGCGGGTAGCGGGAGATCACAATGAGCAGTTCTTC.

This clonotype was observed many times. This chain joins TRBV11-1 and TRBJ2-7; 7 bases are shared with TRBD2. The V segment lost 0 bases and the J segment 3 bases; nucleotides outside the gene matches: 5. This CDR3 is 15 amino acids long. Germline values: CDR1 SGHAT, CDR2 FQDESV (reference sequence). The CDR3 nucleotides read TGTGCCAGCAGCTTAGCGTCCGGCGGGAGCTACGAGCAGTACTTC. Protein product: CASSLASGGSYEQYF.

This clonotype was seen ten or more times. V usage is TRBV29-1 and J usage is TRBJ2-7; D is unresolved. CDR3 length: 11 residues. The germline V gene encodes CDR1 SQVTM and CDR2 ANQGSEA. The V end was cut by 6 bases, the J end by 5 bases, with 11 bases between. Here the CDR3 reads CSVHLGNEQYF. The CDR3 nucleotides read TGCAGCGTCCACCTGGGCAACGAGCAGTACTTC.